This T cell receptor beta chain was identified during a study of CD8 T cells in Susac syndrome. Reverse transcription of about 0.5 to 1 ug RNA was performed with random hexamers. The CDR3 of TCR beta was amplified by immunoSEQ multiplex PCR across 54 Vbeta and 13 Jbeta. TCRdb reanalysed the immunoSEQ multiplex PCR reads using MiXCR and keeps one entry per CDR3 protein. The table records under 200,000 distinct CDR3 sequences, 95% of them present only once. Regarding this clonotype: Its specificity is unknown.

The CDR3 spans 14 residues. Looked up from germline, CDR1 is DFQATT and CDR2 is SNEGSKA (reference sequence). V was trimmed by 6 bases and J by 2 bases, leaving 15 bases between them. From blood CD8+ and CD4+ T cells, TCR beta sequences were generated. It was negative isolation that provided the CD8+ and CD4+ T cells, whereas TEMRA cells were enriched by FACS. Overall study findings and caveats: In its TCR sequencing and HLA analysis, the study acknowledged that the number of individuals was relatively small.

The TCR originated in a human donor with multiple sclerosis. What was sequenced was CD8+ T cells from PBMCs. The chain combines TRBV20-1 with TRBJ2-3, with D perhaps TRBD2 (6 bases). The CDR3 region has the DNA TGCAGTGCGGCGGGTAGCGGATTCACAGATACGCAGTATTTT. It is translated as CSAAGSGFTDTQYF.